These 30 T cell receptor beta chains came from one sample sequenced in a study of control samples from healthy donors and cancer patients. The method was immunoSEQ multiplex PCR; TCRdb's version includes in-frame clones alone and lacks a portion of them. The data contain under 60,000 clones, about 93% of them singletons. The sequencing sample was made of PBMCs. All receptors come from a woman in her 50s with head and neck cancer.

This clone occurred once. The chain couples TRBV5-1 to TRBJ2-5, with no clear D. In germline, CDR1 is SGHRS, CDR2 YFSETQ. V lost 0 bases and J 4 bases, leaving 16 bases between the germline ends. The CDR3 covers 16 residues. CDR3 amino acids: CASSLGTAKLRETQYF. CDR3 DNA sequence: TGCGCCAGCAGCTTGGGTACAGCAAAACTTCGAGAGACCCAGTACTTC.

The chain combines TRBV6-2 or TRBV6-3 with TRBJ2-3; D may be TRBD1 or TRBD2 (5 bases each). The CDR3 runs 16 residues. V was pared by 5 bases and J by 3 bases, with 18 bases between. Per germline, CDR1 MNHEY and CDR2 SVGEGT. The CDR3 sequence: CASSQGTPGGTDTQYF. The CDR3 bases are TGTGCCAGCAGTCAAGGGACCCCCGGTGGGACAGATACGCAGTATTTT.

The gene calls are TRBV30 and TRBJ2-2; 12 bases fit TRBD2. CDR1 and CDR2 (germline): GTSNPN, SVGIG (reference sequence). Trimming removed 4 bases from V and 4 bases from J; junction bases left unmatched: 10. The CDR3 extends over 17 amino acids. CDR3 sequence: CAWTSGRAFIVTGELFF. The CDR3 coding sequence is TGTGCCTGGACTAGCGGGAGGGCTTTTATAGTCACCGGGGAGCTGTTTTTT.

The rearrangement joins TRBV4-1 to TRBJ2-5, with 12 bases identical to TRBD2. CDR1 is MGHRA and CDR2 is YSYEKL in the germline V gene. V gave up 0 bases and J gave up 2 bases; unmatched junction bases: 7. CDR3 length: 18 amino acids. CDR3 amino acids: CASSQEGLAGGWQETQYF. Written as DNA, the CDR3 is TGCGCCAGCAGCCAAGAGGGGCTAGCGGGAGGGTGGCAAGAGACCCAGTACTTC.

This chain connects TRBV6-5 to TRBJ1-3; D ambiguous. Deletions cut 4 bases from V and 0 bases from J, with 7 bases between. Per germline, CDR1 MNHEY and CDR2 SVGAGI. The CDR3 spans 14 residues. CDR3 sequence (DNA): TGTGCCAGCAGTTCGGAGAGCTCTGGAAACACCATATATTTT. Amino acid sequence: CASSSESSGNTIYF.

V usage is TRBV18 and J usage is TRBJ2-2, with D perhaps matching TRBD1 or TRBD2 (5 bases each). Germline CDR1 KGHSH, CDR2 LQKENI. Trimming took off 4 bases at V and 2 bases at J, with 8 bases between the two ends. The CDR3 totals 14 residues. CDR3 in amino acids: CASSRDLNTGELFF. CDR3 in DNA: TGTGCCAGCTCACGGGACCTAAACACCGGGGAGCTGTTTTTT.

This chain links TRBV5-1 with TRBJ2-3; the match to TRBD2 covers 14 bases. After removal of 3 bases from V and 4 bases from J, the junction contained 4 bases not matched to a gene. The CDR3 spans 16 residues. Germline V CDR1 and CDR2: SGHRS, YFSETQ. In DNA, the CDR3 is TGCGCCAGCAGCTCGGGACTAGCGGGAGTAGCAGATACGCAGTATTTT. Its translation: CASSSGLAGVADTQYF.

This chain uses TRBV4-1 with TRBJ2-4, with D perhaps given as TRBD1 or TRBD2 (5 bases each). Germline CDR1 is MGHRA and CDR2 is YSYEKL. CDR3 length: 17 amino acids. V lost 7 bases, J lost 7 bases, and 26 bases lay in between. This CDR3 reads CASTTLDMGLRGNIQYF. The CDR3 coding sequence is TGCGCCAGCACCACTCTCGACATGGGGCTAAGAGGGAACATTCAGTACTTC.

This sequence joins TRBV24-1 and TRBJ2-1, with 10 nucleotides matching TRBD2. Germline lookup yields CDR1 KGHDR and CDR2 SFDVKD. Losses at the gene ends were 4 bases for V and 7 bases for J; bases not matched to a gene: 3. The CDR3 is made up of 14 amino acids. The DNA for the CDR3 is TGTGCCACCAGTGAAGCGGGAGGGCCGAATGAGCAGTTCTTC. Translating it yields CATSEAGGPNEQFF.

The sample holds one count of this clone. This chain uses TRBV7-2 with TRBJ2-3; D is uncertain. The CDR3 totals 12 residues. V was cut by 3 bases and J by 4 bases, with 5 bases left in between. CDR1 SGHTA and CDR2 FQGNSA come from the germline V gene. The chain's CDR3 is CASSFGPDTQYF. The CDR3 nucleotides read TGTGCCAGCAGCTTCGGGCCAGATACGCAGTATTTT.

This rearrangement joins TRBV7-6 to TRBJ2-2; D remains ambiguous. V shed 2 bases and J shed 0 bases, with 4 bases lying between them. The CDR3 totals 14 residues. Germline values: CDR1 SGHVS, CDR2 FNYEAQ. The DNA of the CDR3 is TGTGCCAGCAGCTTAACCCCGAACACCGGGGAGCTGTTTTTT. Residues: CASSLTPNTGELFF.

This clone was counted only a few times. The rearrangement joins TRBV30 to TRBJ2-7; the D call may be TRBD1 or TRBD2 (5 bases each). The CDR3 loop spans 13 amino acids. V was cut by 0 bases and J by 7 bases, with 13 bases left in between. Looked up from germline, CDR1 is GTSNPN and CDR2 is SVGIG (reference sequence). This CDR3 reads CAWSVLGTGEQYF. The CDR3 DNA is TGTGCCTGGAGTGTACTAGGGACCGGTGAGCAGTACTTC.

The J gene is TRBJ2-7, the V gene TRBV28, with D uncertain. The CDR3 consists of 14 residues. Trimming shortened V by 3 bases and J by 12 bases, and 21 bases separated the two germline ends. CDR1 is MDHEN and CDR2 is SYDVKM in the germline V gene. The CDR3 DNA sequence: TGTGCCAGCAGTTTGTGGGGTCCCGAGCAAACACTGTACTTC. Translation gives CASSLWGPEQTLYF.

This clone was detected only once. The V gene is TRBV9, the J gene TRBJ2-7; D is unclear. The germline V gene has CDR1 SGDLS and CDR2 YYNGEE. V gave up 1 base and J gave up 2 bases, with 10 bases separating them. This CDR3 comprises 14 residues. The CDR3 bases are TGTGCCAGCAGCGTATCAGGCCTTGCCTACGAGCAGTACTTC. Translation gives CASSVSGLAYEQYF.

The chain combines TRBV7-9 with TRBJ1-4; D might be TRBD1 (6 bases). The CDR3 length is 15 residues. Germline CDR1 is SEHNR and CDR2 is FQNEAQ (reference sequence). V was shortened by 5 bases and J by 0 bases, with 10 bases between the two germline ends. DNA for the CDR3: TGTGCCAGCAGCGCGGACAGCTCAACTAATGAAAAACTGTTTTTT. Its translation is CASSADSSTNEKLFF.

This chain joins TRBV10-1 and TRBJ2-3; 12 positions match TRBD2. The junction had 12 bases not matched to a gene; V was cut back by 8 bases and J by 0 bases. Germline loops: CDR1 WNHNN, CDR2 SYGVQD (reference sequence). This CDR3 comprises 18 residues. The CDR3 DNA reads TGCGCCAGCCCGAGGGCTAGCGGGGGGGCCTCAAGCACAGATACGCAGTATTTT. It translates to CASPRASGGASSTDTQYF.

This sequence joins TRBV10-2 and TRBJ1-1; 7 bases are a match to TRBD1. Germline V lookup: CDR1 WSHSY, CDR2 SAAADI. V dropped 3 bases and J dropped 5; count of bases not matched to a gene: 3. There are 13 residues in the CDR3. Here the CDR3 reads CASSENRGTEAFF. The CDR3 nucleotides read TGCGCCAGCAGTGAAAACAGGGGAACTGAAGCTTTCTTT.

CDR3 coding DNA: TGTGCCAGCAGTCCCGGGGAGTACGAGCAGTACTTC. This gives the protein CASSPGEYEQYF. The chain is built from TRBV2 and TRBJ2-7; possibly TRBD2 for D (5 bases). Germline loops: CDR1 SNHLY, CDR2 FYNNEI. The CDR3 contains 12 residues. Between the trimmed V and J ends, which lost 5 bases and 4 bases, there was a span of 9 bases.

This clone showed up just a few times. The J gene is TRBJ2-7, the V gene TRBV5-1; D gene uncertain. Trimming took off 0 bases at V and 3 bases at J, with 7 bases between the two ends. CDR3 length: 13 residues. Germline V lookup: CDR1 SGHRS, CDR2 YFSETQ. DNA of the CDR3: TGCGCCAGCAGCTTGGAGGCAGACTACGAGCAGTACTTC. Translation: CASSLEADYEQYF.

The chain joins TRBV3-1 (or the pseudogene TRBV3-2) to TRBJ1-6, with D possibly matching TRBD1 (6 bases). V was pared by 6 bases and J by 10 bases, with 19 bases between. Germline lookup yields CDR1 LGHDT and CDR2 YNNKEL (reference sequence). The CDR3 consists of 15 residues. CDR3: CASSPTGSAASPLHF. CDR3 in DNA: TGTGCCAGCAGTCCGACAGGTTCGGCAGCATCACCCCTCCACTTT.

The V and J genes are TRBV9 and TRBJ2-1; the match to TRBD1 covers 7 bases. V shed 4 bases and J 5 bases; nucleotides not matched to a gene: 9. CDR1 and CDR2 (germline): SGDLS, YYNGEE. This CDR3 contains 15 residues. The CDR3 DNA is TGTGCCAGCAGCCCTGGGACAGCGATACACAATGAGCAGTTCTTC. Translating it yields CASSPGTAIHNEQFF.

The chain carries TRBV7-6 and TRBJ1-4, with 7 bases that match TRBD1. The junction had 5 bases not matched to a gene; V was cut back by 5 bases and J by 5 bases. The CDR3 contains 14 residues. CDR1 is SGHVS and CDR2 is FNYEAQ in the germline V gene. This CDR3 reads CASSGDSLNEKLFF. The CDR3 nucleotides read TGTGCCAGCAGCGGGGACAGCCTAAATGAAAAACTGTTTTTT.

The chain employs TRBV28 and TRBJ1-1; TRBD1 is a possible D gene (5 bases). CDR3 length: 12 residues. Germline lookup yields CDR1 MDHEN and CDR2 SYDVKM. V dropped 3 bases and J dropped 6 bases, with 8 bases sitting between them. The CDR3 bases are TGTGCCAGCAGTTTCCGCAGGGCTGAAGCTTTCTTT. This sequence encodes CASSFRRAEAFF. The variable domain in full, completed from reference TRBV28 and TRBJ1-1, reads DVKVTQSSRYLVKRTGEKVFLECVQDMDHENMFWYRQDPGLGLRLIYFSYDVKMKEKGDIPEGYSVSREKKERFSLILESASTNQTSMYLCASSFRRAEAFFGQGTRLTVV.

The chain carries TRBV28 and TRBJ2-3; D gene ambiguous. V lost 9 bases and J 8 bases, leaving 27 bases between the germline ends. The CDR3 is made up of 16 amino acids. Germline lookup yields CDR1 MDHEN and CDR2 SYDVKM. CDR3 DNA: TGTGCCAGTCATACTCAGACCCCGGGTATGTTGGGTACGCAGTATTTT. Residues: CASHTQTPGMLGTQYF.

The chain uses TRBV14 and TRBJ1-5; D possibly corresponds to TRBD1 (6 bases). The ends were cut back, 4 bases at V and 0 bases at J, with 16 bases in the middle. Germline V lookup: CDR1 SGHDN, CDR2 FVKESK. This CDR3 region has 17 residues. The CDR3: CASSPKLNRDSNQPQHF. DNA for the CDR3: TGTGCCAGCAGCCCCAAGTTGAACAGGGATAGCAATCAGCCCCAGCATTTT. Together with reference TRBV14 and TRBJ1-5, the CDR3 gives the full variable domain: EAGVTQFPSHSVIEKGQTVTLRCDPISGHDNLYWYRRVMGKEIKFLLHFVKESKQDESGMPNNRFLAERTGGTYSTLKVQPAELEDSGVYFCASSPKLNRDSNQPQHFGDGTRLSIL.

The genes are TRBV4-3 and TRBJ2-1; D is uncertain. The CDR3 is made up of 14 amino acids. The ends were cut back, 0 bases at V and 7 bases at J, with 10 bases in the middle. Germline-derived CDR1 and CDR2 are LGHNA and YSLEER. The chain's CDR3 is CASSQEGLTNEQFF. CDR3 sequence (DNA): TGCGCCAGCAGCCAAGAGGGTCTTACGAATGAGCAGTTCTTC.

This clone was found once. The rearrangement uses TRBV19 and TRBJ2-5; TRBD2 agrees at 11 bases. V gave up 3 bases and J gave up 4 bases; unmatched junction bases: 4. Germline values: CDR1 LNHDA, CDR2 SQIVND (reference sequence). The CDR3 has 15 residues. CDR3 region: CASSILAGGSETQYF. Here the CDR3 DNA reads TGTGCCAGTAGTATCCTAGCGGGGGGATCAGAGACCCAGTACTTC. The variable domain in full, completed from reference TRBV19 and TRBJ2-5, reads DGGITQSPKYLFRKEGQNVTLSCEQNLNHDAMYWYRQDPGQGLRLIYYSQIVNDFQKGDIAEGYSVSREKKESFPLTVTSAQKNPTAFYLCASSILAGGSETQYFGPGTRLLVL.

V usage is TRBV6-5 and J usage is TRBJ1-5; a possible D gene is TRBD1 (6 bases). The CDR3 extends over 14 amino acids. From germline, CDR1 is MNHEY and CDR2 SVGAGI. V gave up 7 bases and J gave up 3 bases, with 13 bases separating them. The CDR3 reads CASNPMGANQPQHF. CDR3 coding DNA: TGTGCCAGCAACCCGATGGGGGCCAATCAGCCCCAGCATTTT.

The chain is built from TRBV2 and TRBJ1-4, with D perhaps matching TRBD1 (6 bases). Trimming took 6 bases from V and 8 from J, leaving 16 bases between them. The CDR3 consists of 14 residues. The germline V gene encodes CDR1 SNHLY and CDR2 FYNNEI. The CDR3 loop reads CASRGTPSGEKLFF. In DNA, the CDR3 is TGTGCCAGCAGGGGGACACCCTCGGGGGAAAAACTGTTTTTT.

The chain uses TRBV11-2 and TRBJ1-2; D gene uncertain. The ends were cut back, 4 bases at V and 4 bases at J, with 13 bases in the middle. The CDR3 loop spans 14 amino acids. CDR1 and CDR2 from the germline V gene are SGHAT and FQNNGV. In DNA form, the CDR3 reads TGTGCCAGCAGCTATCGCAGGCAAATCTATGGCTACACCTTC. This translates into CASSYRRQIYGYTF. The full variable domain, completed using reference TRBV11-2 and TRBJ1-2, is EAGVAQSPRYKIIEKRQSVAFWCNPISGHATLYWYQQILGQGPKLLIQFQNNGVVDDSQLPKDRFSAERLKGVDSTLKIQPAKLEDSAVYLCASSYRRQIYGYTFGSGTRLTVV.